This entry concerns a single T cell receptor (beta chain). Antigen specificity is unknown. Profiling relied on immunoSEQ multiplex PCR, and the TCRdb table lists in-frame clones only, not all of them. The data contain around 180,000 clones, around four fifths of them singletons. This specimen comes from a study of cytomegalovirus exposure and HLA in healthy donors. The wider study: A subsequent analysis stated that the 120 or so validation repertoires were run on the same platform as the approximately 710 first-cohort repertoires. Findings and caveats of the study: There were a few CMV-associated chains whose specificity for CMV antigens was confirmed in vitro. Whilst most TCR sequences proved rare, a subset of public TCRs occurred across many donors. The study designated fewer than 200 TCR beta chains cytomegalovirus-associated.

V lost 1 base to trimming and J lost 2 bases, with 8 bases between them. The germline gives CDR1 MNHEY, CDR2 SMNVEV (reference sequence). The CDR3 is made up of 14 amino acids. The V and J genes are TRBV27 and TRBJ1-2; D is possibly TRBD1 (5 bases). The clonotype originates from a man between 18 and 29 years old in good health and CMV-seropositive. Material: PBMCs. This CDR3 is CASSLYPGNYGYTF. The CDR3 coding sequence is TGTGCCAGCAGTTTATATCCAGGGAACTATGGCTACACCTTC.